This T cell receptor (beta chain) is drawn from a study of blood T cells in healthy people across ages. At least 5.5 micrograms of total RNA were extracted per sample. PCR was performed a second time for roughly 7 to 12 cycles using a sample-barcoded 5' primer and a J-beta primer mix. TCRdb recomputed calls from the 5' RACE reads with MiXCR, one row per CDR3 protein. The sample holds under 700,000 distinct CDR3 sequences, around 24% seen once. Germline loops: CDR1 SGDLS, CDR2 YYNGEE. V dropped 6 bases and J dropped 7 bases, with 8 bases sitting between them. The length of the CDR3 is 11 residues. The same data also went into a second study, on T cells of mothers and their children.

Material for sequencing was blood. V is TRBV9 and J is TRBJ2-1; D perhaps matches TRBD2 (5 bases). This TCR came from a boy younger than 18 in good health. The CDR3 sequence: CASKRGNEQFF. The CDR3 nucleotides read TGTGCCAGCAAGAGAGGGAATGAGCAGTTCTTC.